This T cell receptor beta chain was sequenced in a study of PD-L1 blockade in urothelial cancer. Study context: Of 30 or so patients, approximately 23 were males with bladder-origin urothelial cancer. It was at 3 weeks (second dose) and 6 weeks after treatment start that blood was analyzed.

Sample numbers ranged from 1 to 8 per patient, encompassing pretreatment and on-treatment collections. Germline V gene sequence: CDR1 SGHRS, CDR2 YFSETQ. The J segment lost 5 bases and the V segment lost 6 bases, leaving 5 bases of the junction unmatched. The CDR3 has 15 amino acids. The assay was immunoSEQ multiplex PCR, and TCRdb's table has in-frame clones only and misses some. The table records some 77,000 clones, around 90% of them present only once. The source is a woman aged 70-85 years with urothelial cancer. The sample consisted of PBMCs, taken around atezolizumab (anti-PD-L1) treatment. The chain uses TRBV5-1 and TRBJ2-5; 15 bases match TRBD2. CDR3 residues: CASMGLAGGLETQYF. The DNA for the CDR3 is TGCGCCAGCATGGGACTAGCGGGAGGTTTGGAGACCCAGTACTTC. The full variable domain, rest sourced from reference TRBV5-1 and TRBJ2-5, is KAGVTQTPRYLIKTRGQQVTLSCSPISGHRSVSWYQQTPGQGLQFLFEYFSETQRNKGNFPGRFSGRQFSNSRSEMNVSTLELGDSALYLCASMGLAGGLETQYFGPGTRLLVL.